The 27 T cell receptor beta chains below were found in one sample sequenced in a study of T cell repertoires in cytomegalovirus infection. A single record per CDR3 protein comes from TCRdb applying MiXCR to the reads. The sample lists roughly 230,000 distinct CDR3 sequences, 6% to 8% occurring once. Sequencing was performed on PBMCs. These receptors all come from a human donor in good health (CMV status not recorded). Some clones in this sample may be carry-over from other donors' samples.

The table lists this clonotype with many counts. V usage is TRBV11-2 and J usage is TRBJ2-2; D is undetermined. The length of the CDR3 is 13 residues. CDR1 and CDR2 (germline): SGHAT, FQNNGV. The germline V and J ends were trimmed by 2 bases and 6 bases, with 7 bases remaining between them. The CDR3: CASSLPTPGELFF. Here the CDR3 DNA reads TGTGCCAGCAGCTTACCTACACCCGGGGAGCTGTTTTTT.

The chain links TRBV6-2 or TRBV6-3 to TRBJ1-1; D call uncertain. Trimming shortened V by 2 bases and J by 5 bases, and 9 bases separated the two germline ends. CDR1 is MNHEY and CDR2 is SVGEGT in the germline V gene. The CDR3 runs 13 residues. The CDR3, as DNA: TGTGCCAGCAGTTACGGCAGAGAGACTGAAGCTTTCTTT. This translates into CASSYGRETEAFF.

This clonotype was recorded many times. The chain uses TRBV7-2 and TRBJ2-2, with D perhaps TRBD2 (7 bases). The CDR3 covers 17 residues. V was trimmed by 1 base and J by 2 bases, leaving 14 bases between them. Germline lookup yields CDR1 SGHTA and CDR2 FQGNSA. The CDR3 DNA sequence: TGTGCCAGCAGCTTAGGCGGGGGCTATGAAAACACCGGGGAGCTGTTTTTT. Translating gives CASSLGGGYENTGELFF. Supplemented by reference TRBV7-2 and TRBJ2-2, the full variable domain reads GAGVSQSPSNKVTEKGKDVELRCDPISGHTALYWYRQSLGQGLEFLIYFQGNSAPDKSGLPSDRFSAERTGGSVSTLTIQRTQQEDSAVYLCASSLGGGYENTGELFFGEGSRLTVL.

This clonotype was seen ten or more times. V usage is TRBV7-2 and J usage is TRBJ2-3; D call uncertain. This CDR3 is built from 14 residues. With 5 bases removed from V and 3 bases from J, the gap between germline ends came to 12 bases. Germline-derived CDR1 and CDR2 are SGHTA and FQGNSA. CDR3 in amino acids: CASSPQWQTDTQYF. DNA for the CDR3: TGTGCCAGCAGCCCGCAGTGGCAAACAGATACGCAGTATTTT.

The sample holds many counts of this clonotype. The chain combines TRBV28 with TRBJ2-1; 10 nucleotides match TRBD2. V gave up 5 bases and J gave up 5 bases; unmatched junction bases: 6. The CDR3 loop spans 15 amino acids. Germline loops: CDR1 MDHEN, CDR2 SYDVKM. The CDR3 nucleotides are TGTGCCAGCAGTAAGCGGGGGGGCCTGCACAATGAGCAGTTCTTC. This translates into CASSKRGGLHNEQFF.

The table lists this clonotype with many counts. The V call is TRBV29-1, the J call TRBJ2-1, with D hard to call. The CDR3 loop spans 10 amino acids. Germline V gene data show CDR1 as SQVTM and CDR2 as ANQGSEA. With 6 bases removed from V and 5 bases from J, the gap between germline ends came to 5 bases. For the CDR3, the DNA is TGCAGCGTCCGAAACAATGAGCAGTTCTTC. It codes for CSVRNNEQFF.

This clonotype was observed many times. The rearrangement uses TRBV20-1 and TRBJ2-1, with 13 bases that match TRBD2. The V segment lost 3 bases and the J segment 8 bases; nucleotides outside the gene matches: 13. This CDR3 contains 17 residues. Per the germline V gene, CDR1 is DFQATT and CDR2 is SNEGSKA (reference sequence). The CDR3 loop reads CSARPTGLAGAVDEQFF. The CDR3 DNA sequence: TGCAGTGCTAGGCCAACCGGACTAGCGGGGGCTGTCGATGAGCAGTTCTTC.

This clonotype was seen many times. The gene calls are TRBV7-3 and TRBJ1-3; D is undetermined. The CDR3 sequence is 15 residues long. Trimming cost V 3 bases and J 4 bases, with 13 bases left between them. Germline V CDR1 and CDR2: SGHTA, FQGTGA. The CDR3: CASSFGPGAGNTIYF. CDR3 in DNA: TGTGCCAGCAGCTTCGGACCGGGAGCAGGAAACACCATATATTTT.

This clonotype was counted ten times or more. The chain joins TRBV7-3 to TRBJ2-5, with unresolved D. The germline CDR1 and CDR2 sequences are SGHTA and FQGTGA. This CDR3 is 13 amino acids long. V lost 4 bases and J 5 bases, leaving 11 bases between the germline ends. This CDR3 is CASSSSSSETQYF. CDR3 DNA: TGTGCCAGCAGCTCGTCGAGCAGCGAGACCCAGTACTTC.

This clonotype was recorded many times. The chain combines TRBV7-2 with TRBJ1-3; no clear D gene. This CDR3 is built from 14 residues. CDR1 and CDR2 from the germline V gene are SGHTA and FQGNSA. Trimming shortened V by 5 bases and J by 0 bases, and 8 bases separated the two germline ends. The chain's CDR3 is CASSPPPSGNTIYF. The DNA of the CDR3 is TGTGCCAGCAGCCCACCACCCTCTGGAAACACCATATATTTT.

This clonotype was seen only a few times. V usage is TRBV6-1 and J usage is TRBJ2-7; 10 bases agree with TRBD1. The CDR3 loop spans 14 amino acids. The germline gives CDR1 MNHNS, CDR2 SASEGT. Trimming cost V 3 bases and J 5 bases; bases outside gene matches: 4. CDR3 sequence reads: CASSEGQGKNEQYF. CDR3 nucleotide sequence: TGTGCCAGCAGTGAGGGACAGGGGAAAAACGAGCAGTACTTC.

This clonotype was observed many times. The rearrangement uses TRBV12-3 or TRBV12-4 and TRBJ2-1; 7 positions agree with TRBD2. V was clipped by 2 bases and J by 6 bases; unmatched bases: 13. The CDR3 is 17 residues long. The CDR3 DNA sequence: TGTGCCAGCAGTTTATCAGCGGGACGATCCAACGGCAATGAGCAGTTCTTC. Protein: CASSLSAGRSNGNEQFF.

This clonotype was seen at least ten times. The chain has TRBV6-2 or TRBV6-3 and TRBJ2-1; perhaps TRBD2 as D (6 bases). CDR3 length equals 14 residues. Trimming left V 2 bases short and J 7 bases short, with 12 bases between. CDR1 MNHEY and CDR2 SVGEGT come from the germline V gene. CDR3 bases: TGTGCCAGCAGTTACACGGGGGACCGGAATGAGCAGTTCTTC. Its protein product is CASSYTGDRNEQFF.

This clonotype has at least ten counts. J is TRBJ1-4 and V is TRBV6-6; no clear D gene. CDR1 is MNHNY, CDR2 SVGAGI, per germline (reference sequence). The V gene lost 0 bases and the J gene lost 8 bases, with 7 bases spanning the gap. This CDR3 is 13 amino acids long. In DNA, the CDR3 is TGTGCCAGCAGTTACTCGACAATGGAAAAACTGTTTTTT. It encodes CASSYSTMEKLFF.

The chain employs TRBV19 and TRBJ1-2; D not resolved. CDR1 is LNHDA, CDR2 SQIVND, per germline (reference sequence). The V gene lost 9 bases and the J gene lost 5 bases, with 13 bases spanning the gap. This CDR3 contains 12 residues. The CDR3 reads CAREQRPYGYTF. In DNA, the CDR3 is TGTGCCAGGGAACAGCGCCCGTATGGCTACACCTTC. Variable domain in full (rest from reference TRBV19 and TRBJ1-2): DGGITQSPKYLFRKEGQNVTLSCEQNLNHDAMYWYRQDPGQGLRLIYYSQIVNDFQKGDIAEGYSVSREKKESFPLTVTSAQKNPTAFYLCAREQRPYGYTFGSGTRLTVV.

This clonotype was picked up many times. This chain uses TRBV7-9 with TRBJ1-1, with D possibly matching TRBD1 (5 bases). Trimming stripped 3 bases from V and 1 base from J, with 12 bases between. Germline CDR1 and CDR2: SEHNR and FQNEAQ (reference sequence). CDR3 length: 15 residues. Here the CDR3 DNA reads TGTGCCAGCAGCTTGATGACCCAGGGGAACACTGAAGCTTTCTTT. Residues: CASSLMTQGNTEAFF.

This clonotype was counted ten times or more. This chain joins TRBV7-2 and TRBJ1-4; D remains ambiguous. This CDR3 has 13 amino acids. Looked up from germline, CDR1 is SGHTA and CDR2 is FQGNSA. V was trimmed by 7 bases and J by 4 bases, leaving 10 bases between them. CDR3 sequence reads: CASTFGLNEKLFF. The CDR3 region has the DNA TGTGCCAGCACCTTTGGGCTTAATGAAAAACTGTTTTTT.

The genes are TRBV25-1 and TRBJ2-7; perhaps TRBD2 as D (6 bases). This CDR3 contains 17 residues. Germline V CDR1 and CDR2: MGHDK, SYGVNS. V lost 1 base to trimming and J lost 6 bases, with 22 bases between them. CDR3 DNA: TGTGCCAGCAGTGAATCAAGGAGTGGCGGGGCCAGGTTCGAGCAGTACTTC. It yields the protein CASSESRSGGARFEQYF.

This clonotype was observed at least ten times. Here the CDR3 reads CSATTGSAGYGYTF. The CDR3 bases are TGCAGTGCTACCACCGGGAGTGCTGGCTATGGCTACACCTTC. The gene calls are TRBV20-1 and TRBJ1-2, with D uncertain. Trimming cost V 4 bases and J 4 bases, with 16 bases left between them. The CDR3 has 14 residues. Germline CDR1 reads DFQATT; CDR2 reads SNEGSKA (reference sequence).

This clonotype was observed at least ten times. This chain connects TRBV10-1 to TRBJ1-1; 11 bases are shared with TRBD1. Trimming at V came to 7 bases and at J to 3 bases, leaving 16 bases not matched to a gene. The CDR3 consists of 18 residues. Germline V gene data show CDR1 as WNHNN and CDR2 as SYGVQD (reference sequence). CDR3 protein: CASTGTGGIHVRDTEAFF. The CDR3 DNA reads as TGCGCCAGCACTGGGACAGGGGGGATTCACGTCCGGGACACTGAAGCTTTCTTT.

This clonotype was seen ten or more times. V and J are TRBV6-2 or TRBV6-3 and TRBJ1-1; a possible D gene is TRBD1 (5 bases). Germline V lookup: CDR1 MNHEY, CDR2 SVGEGT. This CDR3 is built from 14 residues. V was cut by 4 bases and J by 1 base, with 10 bases left in between. The CDR3 DNA is TGTGCCAGCAGTTTTGGGGACGCGAACACTGAAGCTTTCTTT. Amino acids: CASSFGDANTEAFF.

This clonotype appeared many times. The V gene is TRBV12-3 or TRBV12-4, the J gene TRBJ1-3; no definite D call. V was pared by 7 bases and J by 0 bases, with 7 bases between. The CDR3 is made up of 13 amino acids. Written as DNA, the CDR3 is TGTGCCAGCAAACGTTACTCTGGAAACACCATATATTTT. Protein product: CASKRYSGNTIYF.

This clonotype was seen repeatedly, ten times or more. CDR3 DNA: TGTGCCAGCAGTCCCTGGACAGGGAGGTCCCAGCCCCAGCATTTT. Translation: CASSPWTGRSQPQHF. V gene TRBV6-2 or TRBV6-3 combines with J gene TRBJ1-5; 8 positions agree with TRBD1. The V segment lost 5 bases and the J segment 7 bases; nucleotides outside the gene matches: 10. CDR3 length equals 15 residues. CDR1 is MNHEY, CDR2 SVGEGT, per germline.

Ten or more counts support this clonotype. V gene TRBV12-3 or TRBV12-4 combines with J gene TRBJ1-5; TRBD1 might be the D (6 bases). The CDR3 consists of 11 residues. Trimming took off 2 bases at V and 13 bases at J, with 9 bases between the two ends. CDR3 loop: CASSLTGLQHF. The CDR3 DNA sequence: TGTGCCAGCAGTTTAACAGGGTTACAGCATTTT.

This clonotype was detected ten times or more. The chain couples TRBV7-2 to TRBJ2-1; unclear D gene. The germline V gene encodes CDR1 SGHTA and CDR2 FQGNSA. V lost 1 base and J 8 bases, leaving 6 bases between the germline ends. The CDR3 is made up of 12 amino acids. CDR3 in amino acids: CASSLGADEQFF. DNA of the CDR3: TGTGCCAGCAGCTTAGGGGCGGATGAGCAGTTCTTC.

The V call is TRBV5-6, the J call TRBJ1-2; 7 bases align to TRBD1. In germline, CDR1 is SGHDT, CDR2 YYEEEE. CDR3 length: 13 residues. After removal of 0 bases from V and 7 bases from J, the junction contained 3 bases not matched to a gene. Written as DNA, the CDR3 is TGTGCCAGCAGCTTGGCCAGGGGGTCTGGCTACACCTTC. It specifies CASSLARGSGYTF.

The table lists this clonotype with many counts. The chain carries TRBV11-1 and TRBJ1-1; no firm D call. V lost 6 bases, J lost 2 bases, and 16 bases lay in between. Germline CDR1 is SGHAT and CDR2 is FQDESV (reference sequence). The CDR3 is 15 residues long. The CDR3 coding sequence is TGTGCCAGCAGTGAGACGACGGGCGGAAACACTGAAGCTTTCTTT. Protein: CASSETTGGNTEAFF. Drawing the rest from reference TRBV11-1 and TRBJ1-1, the complete variable domain is EAEVAQSPRYKITEKSQAVAFWCDPISGHATLYWYRQILGQGPELLVQFQDESVVDDSQLPKDRFSAERLKGVDSTLKIQPAELGDSAMYLCASSETTGGNTEAFFGQGTRLTVV.